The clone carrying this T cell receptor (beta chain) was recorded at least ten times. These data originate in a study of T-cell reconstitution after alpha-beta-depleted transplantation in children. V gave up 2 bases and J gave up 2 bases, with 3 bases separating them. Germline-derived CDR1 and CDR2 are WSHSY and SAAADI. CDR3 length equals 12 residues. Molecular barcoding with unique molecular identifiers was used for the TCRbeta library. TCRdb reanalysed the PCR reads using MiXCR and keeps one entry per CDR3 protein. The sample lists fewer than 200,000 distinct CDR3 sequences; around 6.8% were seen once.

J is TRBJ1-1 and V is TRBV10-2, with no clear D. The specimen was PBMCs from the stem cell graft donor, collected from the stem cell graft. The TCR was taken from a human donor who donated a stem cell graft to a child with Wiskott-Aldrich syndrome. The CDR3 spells CASSEGNTEAFF. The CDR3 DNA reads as TGCGCCAGCAGTGAGGGTAACACTGAAGCTTTCTTT.